The table lists the clone carrying this TCR beta chain with a few counts. The antigen is not known. The sample belongs to a study of CD8 T cells in ankylosing spondylitis. Study-wide results and caveats: Researchers reportedly found disease-linked clones significantly enriched in matched ankylosing spondylitis synovial fluid. Blood from ankylosing spondylitis patients appeared to carry a characteristic roughly eight-variant TCR beta motif. Within peripheral blood, clones linked to disease were CD8+ and relatively rare. A subset of motif variants has previously been described in the synovial fluid and blood of reactive arthritis.

The V and J ends lost 5 bases and 5 bases, in that order; junction bases with no gene match: 8. CDR1 is SGHVS and CDR2 is FQNEAQ in the germline V gene. There are 15 residues in the CDR3. Making use of molecular barcodes, quantitative 5'-RACE generated TCR beta libraries. TCRdb redid the calling of the 5' RACE reads with MiXCR, one entry per CDR3 protein. Of some 85,000 distinct CDR3 sequences listed, roughly 8.5% are singletons. This clonotype originated in a male donor with ankylosing spondylitis. The genes are TRBV7-8 and TRBJ2-5; 10 bases match TRBD2. Sequencing was performed on blood, either unsorted or a sorted T cell fraction (not recorded which). CDR3 DNA: TGTGCCAGCAGCAGTAGAGCGGGAGGGTTGGAGACCCAGTACTTC. It codes for CASSSRAGGLETQYF. Drawing the rest from reference TRBV7-8 and TRBJ2-5, the complete variable domain is GAGVSQSPRYKVAKRGQDVALRCDPISGHVSLFWYQQALGQGPEFLTYFQNEAQLDKSGLPSDRFFAERPEGSVSTLKIQRTQQEDSAVYLCASSSRAGGLETQYFGPGTRLLVL.